This T cell receptor (beta chain) was recorded in a study of blood T cell repertoires in COVID-19. About the research overall: Sources were T cells, B-cell-depleted T cells, or PBMCs; the material itself was cDNA or gDNA.

Authors' methods: Reference gene primer amplification gave estimated nucleated cell counts. This table comes from immunoSEQ multiplex PCR, and its TCRdb copy is limited to in-frame clones, with some not included. V and J calls plus clone size are reproduced from that table; the DNA served to infer D and trimming. The sample comprises about 88,000 clones, 83% of which are singletons, and roughly 10% rests with the top ten. The CDR3 runs to 15 residues. V lost 1 base to trimming and J lost 4 bases; unmatched junction nucleotides: 4. Germline V lookup: CDR1 SGHDT, CDR2 YYEEEE. The specimen was peripheral blood. The chain links TRBV5-6 to TRBJ1-4; 7 nucleotides align to TRBD1. The source of this sequence is a human donor in a cohort sampled during active COVID-19. The CDR3 spells CASSLFQGDNEKLFF. The CDR3 nucleotides read TGTGCCAGCAGCTTGTTCCAGGGGGATAATGAAAAACTGTTTTTT.